The 30 T cell receptor beta chains below come from one sample, sequenced in a study of neoadjuvant anti-PD-1 for oral cavity cancer. This sample's time point: after neoadjuvant nivolumab, at surgical resection. Clones were sequenced by immunoSEQ multiplex PCR, and TCRdb holds only the in-frame ones, with some missing. This table has 35,000 to 40,000 clones, about 36% appearing once. Specimen: tumor tissue, collected after nivolumab (anti-PD-1) treatment. The origin of the receptors is a person aged 35-79 years with oral cavity squamous cell carcinoma.

The rearrangement joins TRBV4-1 to TRBJ1-5, with unresolved D. CDR3 size: 18 residues. The V end lost 1 base, the J end lost 4 bases, and 20 bases lay between the germline ends. Germline V gene data show CDR1 as MGHRA and CDR2 as YSYEKL. The CDR3 here is CASSQVVYELGGNQPQHF. The DNA for the CDR3 is TGCGCCAGCAGCCAAGTAGTCTACGAACTGGGCGGAAATCAGCCCCAGCATTTT.

This chain joins TRBV2 and TRBJ1-4; D is unclear. Trimming took off 8 bases at V and 0 bases at J, with 7 bases between the two ends. CDR1 and CDR2 (germline): SNHLY, FYNNEI. The CDR3 loop spans 13 amino acids. CDR3 DNA sequence: TGTGCCAGCCTCGCTGCAACTAATGAAAAACTGTTTTTT. It is translated as CASLAATNEKLFF.

The chain joins TRBV7-9 to TRBJ1-4, with D tentatively TRBD1 (6 bases). The germline CDR1 and CDR2 sequences are SEHNR and FQNEAQ (reference sequence). CDR3 length: 16 amino acids. Trimming took off 5 bases at V and 0 bases at J, with 13 bases between the two ends. CDR3 protein: CASSTNRDTTNEKLFF. DNA for the CDR3: TGTGCCAGCAGCACGAACCGGGACACAACTAATGAAAAACTGTTTTTT.

This clone occurred a few times. The V gene is TRBV5-1, the J gene TRBJ1-1; 7 bases are shared with TRBD1. The V segment lost 0 bases and the J segment 1 base; nucleotides outside the gene matches: 6. Germline-derived CDR1 and CDR2 are SGHRS and YFSETQ. The CDR3 loop spans 16 amino acids. The chain's CDR3 is CASSLAGRGTNTEAFF. The CDR3, as DNA: TGCGCCAGCAGCTTGGCCGGCAGGGGGACGAACACTGAAGCTTTCTTT.

The chain is built from TRBV30 and TRBJ2-3; 12 nucleotides agree with TRBD2. CDR3 length equals 14 residues. Per germline, CDR1 GTSNPN and CDR2 SVGIG (reference sequence). The J segment lost 5 bases and the V segment lost 5 bases, leaving 5 bases of the junction unmatched. The DNA for the CDR3 is TGTGCCTGGGGACTAGCGGGGAGATTAGATACGCAGTATTTT. It specifies CAWGLAGRLDTQYF.

The sample holds one count of this clone. CDR3 residues: CASSFFPFTEAFF. The CDR3 DNA is TGTGCCAGCAGCTTTTTCCCGTTCACTGAAGCTTTCTTT. The chain combines TRBV5-4 with TRBJ1-1; D unclear. V gave up 2 bases and J gave up 4 bases, with 9 bases separating them. The V gene's germline CDR1 is SGHNT and CDR2 YYREEE (reference sequence). CDR3 size: 13 residues. Combining the CDR3 with reference TRBV5-4 and TRBJ1-1 gives the whole variable domain ETGVTQSPTHLIKTRGQQVTLRCSSQSGHNTVSWYQQALGQGPQFIFQYYREEENGRGNFPPRFSGLQFPNYSSELNVNALELDDSALYLCASSFFPFTEAFFGQGTRLTVV.

The CDR3 loop is CASRRGSSYNSPLHF. Here the CDR3 DNA reads TGCGCCAGCAGACGGGGTAGCTCCTATAATTCACCCCTCCACTTT. This rearrangement joins TRBV5-1 to TRBJ1-6, with D hard to call. The germline CDR1 and CDR2 sequences are SGHRS and YFSETQ. This CDR3 is built from 15 residues. V was trimmed by 5 bases and J by 0 bases, leaving 9 bases between them. The complete variable domain, with remaining parts taken from reference TRBV5-1 and TRBJ1-6, reads KAGVTQTPRYLIKTRGQQVTLSCSPISGHRSVSWYQQTPGQGLQFLFEYFSETQRNKGNFPGRFSGRQFSNSRSEMNVSTLELGDSALYLCASRRGSSYNSPLHFGNGTRLTVT.

In DNA form, the CDR3 reads TGTGCCAGCAGGGCATGGGCCAACTCCTACGAGCAGTACTTC. Residues: CASRAWANSYEQYF. V and J are TRBV5-6 and TRBJ2-7; D is undetermined. Germline CDR1 is SGHDT and CDR2 is YYEEEE. V was pared by 5 bases and J by 0 bases, with 12 bases between. This CDR3 has 14 amino acids. The full variable domain, with the rest looked up from reference TRBV5-6 and TRBJ2-7, is DAGVTQSPTHLIKTRGQQVTLRCSPKSGHDTVSWYQQALGQGPQFIFQYYEEEERQRGNFPDRFSGHQFPNYSSELNVNALLLGDSALYLCASRAWANSYEQYFGPGTRLTVT.

Ten or more counts support this clone. V and J are TRBV10-2 and TRBJ2-1, with 12 bases matching TRBD2. Losses at the gene ends were 8 bases for V and 8 bases for J; bases not matched to a gene: 4. The CDR3 is 13 residues long. Germline CDR1 WSHSY, CDR2 SAAADI. The CDR3 bases are TGCGCCAGCGGACTAGCGGGAAGCGATGAGCAGTTCTTC. This gives the protein CASGLAGSDEQFF.

This clone was observed a handful of times. The chain has TRBV30 and TRBJ2-2; TRBD2 matches 7 bases. The CDR3 runs to 15 residues. Germline CDR1 reads GTSNPN; CDR2 reads SVGIG (reference sequence). J was trimmed by 1 base and V by 0 bases; bases with no gene match: 2. The CDR3 spells CAWSVLARNTGELFF. The CDR3 DNA reads TGTGCCTGGAGTGTACTAGCGCGGAACACCGGGGAGCTGTTTTTT.

The chain joins TRBV27 to TRBJ2-1; D gene uncertain. Trimming took 1 base from V and 3 from J, leaving 7 bases between them. CDR1 and CDR2 (germline): MNHEY, SMNVEV (reference sequence). This CDR3 is 14 amino acids long. CDR3 region: CASSLWTDYNEQFF. CDR3 bases: TGTGCCAGCAGTTTATGGACGGACTACAATGAGCAGTTCTTC.

The chain carries TRBV7-9 and TRBJ2-3; no firm D call. The germline CDR1 and CDR2 sequences are SEHNR and FQNEAQ (reference sequence). Trimming left V 3 bases short and J 3 bases short, with 13 bases between. The CDR3 consists of 15 residues. CDR3 DNA sequence: TGTGCCAGCAGCTTTGAACAGTCGAGGACAGATACGCAGTATTTT. It encodes CASSFEQSRTDTQYF.

The V and J genes are TRBV18 and TRBJ2-1; TRBD2 matches at 10 bases. The CDR3 is 16 residues long. The V segment lost 3 bases and the J segment 3 bases; nucleotides outside the gene matches: 5. Germline V gene lookup returns CDR1 KGHSH and CDR2 LQKENI. CDR3 amino acids: CASSPWTSGDYNEQFF. The CDR3 region has the DNA TGTGCCAGCTCACCGTGGACTAGCGGAGACTACAATGAGCAGTTCTTC.

V gene TRBV4-1 combines with J gene TRBJ2-1; D is perhaps TRBD1 (6 bases). Germline values: CDR1 MGHRA, CDR2 YSYEKL. The V gene lost 1 base and the J gene lost 4 bases, with 17 bases spanning the gap. This CDR3 has 17 residues. The CDR3 nucleotides read TGCGCCAGCAGCCAAGGAAAATGGGACAACGTTTACAATGAGCAGTTCTTC. It is translated as CASSQGKWDNVYNEQFF.

This clone was counted only a few times. The rearrangement links TRBV27 to TRBJ2-7, with TRBD1 identical over 11 bases. The germline V gene encodes CDR1 MNHEY and CDR2 SMNVEV (reference sequence). Trimming cost V 6 bases and J 5 bases; bases outside gene matches: 6. The length of the CDR3 is 14 residues. The DNA for the CDR3 is TGTGCCAGCAGCCAGGACAGGGGGCCCAACGAGCAGTACTTC. Translated: CASSQDRGPNEQYF.

This clone turned up a few times. The chain is built from TRBV10-2 and TRBJ2-3, with 8 bases that match TRBD1. V lost 8 bases, J lost 4 bases, and 2 bases stayed unmatched. The germline V gene encodes CDR1 WSHSY and CDR2 SAAADI. The CDR3 totals 12 residues. The CDR3: CASAQGADTQYF. CDR3 bases: TGCGCCAGCGCACAGGGGGCAGATACGCAGTATTTT.

The J gene is TRBJ2-3, the V gene TRBV13; possibly TRBD1 or TRBD2 for D (5 bases each). The germline V gene encodes CDR1 PRHDT and CDR2 FYEKMQ (reference sequence). The CDR3 spans 18 residues. With 2 bases removed from V and 3 bases from J, the gap between germline ends came to 21 bases. The CDR3 here is CASSLLGRSWGRTDTQYF. For the CDR3, the DNA is TGTGCCAGCAGCTTATTAGGGAGATCCTGGGGACGGACAGATACGCAGTATTTT.

The rearrangement links TRBV6-5 to TRBJ2-7, with D maybe TRBD1 (6 bases). The germline V gene has CDR1 MNHEY and CDR2 SVGAGI. The germline V and J ends were trimmed by 0 bases and 2 bases, with 14 bases remaining between them. This CDR3 contains 16 residues. The CDR3 nucleotides read TGTGCCAGCAGTTACTCGAGGGGGTTACTACCCTACGAGCAGTACTTC. Its translation is CASSYSRGLLPYEQYF.

V usage is TRBV15 and J usage is TRBJ1-5; 9 bases map to TRBD1. The CDR3 has 14 amino acids. CDR1 is LNHNV and CDR2 is YYDKDF in the germline V gene (reference sequence). Trimming cost V 8 bases and J 6 bases; bases outside gene matches: 8. CDR3 protein: CATGRDRGSQPQHF. DNA for the CDR3: TGTGCCACCGGCCGAGACAGGGGGAGTCAGCCCCAGCATTTT.

The chain links TRBV7-7 to TRBJ2-3; possible D gene TRBD1, 6 bases. The CDR3 extends over 13 amino acids. The germline CDR1 and CDR2 sequences are SSHAT and FNYEAQ (reference sequence). Between the trimmed V and J ends, which lost 1 base and 9 bases, there was a span of 11 bases. The CDR3 DNA reads as TGTGCCAGCAGCTTAGAAGTTGACAGGACGCAGTATTTT. Translated, it gives CASSLEVDRTQYF.

The table lists this clone with many counts. V usage is TRBV6-5 and J usage is TRBJ1-6, with no clear D. This CDR3 spans 15 amino acids. V was shortened by 0 bases and J by 7 bases, with 10 bases between the two germline ends. Germline loops: CDR1 MNHEY, CDR2 SVGAGI. Here the CDR3 DNA reads TGTGCCAGCAGTTACTCGTGGCAGGAGAATTCACCCCTCCACTTT. This sequence encodes CASSYSWQENSPLHF.

The chain recombines TRBV9 with TRBJ1-2; D gene unclear. The CDR3 runs 13 residues. Germline loops: CDR1 SGDLS, CDR2 YYNGEE. Trimming stripped 0 bases from V and 8 bases from J, with 11 bases between. CDR3 amino acids: CASSVALLGGYTF. CDR3 sequence (DNA): TGTGCCAGCAGCGTAGCCTTGCTTGGAGGCTACACCTTC.

This clone was seen only a few times. The chain links TRBV19 to TRBJ1-2, with D hard to call. Between the trimmed V and J ends, which lost 6 bases and 7 bases, there was a span of 18 bases. The CDR3 extends over 14 amino acids. Germline V gene lookup returns CDR1 LNHDA and CDR2 SQIVND (reference sequence). The CDR3 DNA follows: TGTGCCAGTAGGCCGGACGCGGATTCTTCTGGCTACACCTTC. Translating gives CASRPDADSSGYTF.

V gene TRBV9 combines with J gene TRBJ1-4; 7 nucleotides agree with TRBD1. Germline CDR1 is SGDLS and CDR2 is YYNGEE. V shed 0 bases and J 4 bases; nucleotides not matched to a gene: 6. This CDR3 contains 16 residues. The CDR3 reads CASSVAEGAFNEKLFF. The CDR3 DNA reads TGTGCCAGCAGCGTAGCTGAGGGGGCGTTTAATGAAAAACTGTTTTTT.

V gene TRBV19 combines with J gene TRBJ2-1, with a tentative D call TRBD1 (5 bases). This CDR3 has 15 amino acids. V shed 1 base and J shed 6 bases, with 13 bases lying between them. Germline CDR1 LNHDA, CDR2 SQIVND (reference sequence). DNA for the CDR3: TGTGCCAGTAGTATAGTTAATGGGGCCGGCAATGAGCAGTTCTTC. Translating it yields CASSIVNGAGNEQFF. Together with reference TRBV19 and TRBJ2-1, the CDR3 gives the full variable domain: DGGITQSPKYLFRKEGQNVTLSCEQNLNHDAMYWYRQDPGQGLRLIYYSQIVNDFQKGDIAEGYSVSREKKESFPLTVTSAQKNPTAFYLCASSIVNGAGNEQFFGPGTRLTVL.

The V call is TRBV28, the J call TRBJ1-5, with D unresolved. V lost 1 base and J 6 bases, leaving 7 bases between the germline ends. Germline V gene lookup returns CDR1 MDHEN and CDR2 SYDVKM. The CDR3 contains 13 residues. CDR3 region: CASSLLIVQPQHF. The CDR3 DNA reads TGTGCCAGCAGTTTATTAATTGTTCAGCCCCAGCATTTT.

This chain links TRBV9 with TRBJ2-5, with a possible D match to TRBD1 (6 bases). V was clipped by 0 bases and J by 6 bases, with 9 bases between them. From germline, CDR1 is SGDLS and CDR2 YYNGEE. CDR3 length equals 13 residues. The CDR3 region is CASSVVQGKTQYF. The CDR3 DNA follows: TGTGCCAGCAGCGTAGTACAGGGAAAGACCCAGTACTTC. Variable domain in full (rest from reference TRBV9 and TRBJ2-5): DSGVTQTPKHLITATGQRVTLRCSPRSGDLSVYWYQQSLDQGLQFLIQYYNGEERAKGNILERFSAQQFPDLHSELNLSSLELGDSALYFCASSVVQGKTQYFGPGTRLLVL.

The chain employs TRBV5-4 and TRBJ2-7; tentative D call: TRBD2 (7 bases). Trimming left V 4 bases short and J 3 bases short, with 20 bases between. CDR1 SGHNT and CDR2 YYREEE come from the germline V gene (reference sequence). The CDR3 contains 16 residues. The CDR3 is CASSRGGNRELYEQYF. As DNA, the CDR3 is TGTGCCAGCAGCAGGGGGGGCAATCGGGAGCTCTACGAGCAGTACTTC.

This clone was counted between two and nine times. The rearrangement uses TRBV4-2 and TRBJ2-5; D might be TRBD2 (5 bases). V dropped 4 bases and J dropped 2 bases, with 14 bases sitting between them. Germline V gene sequence: CDR1 LGHNA, CDR2 YNFKEQ. CDR3 size: 15 residues. The CDR3: CASSRQRSPQETQYF. The CDR3 DNA follows: TGTGCCAGCAGCCGCCAGCGGTCCCCACAAGAGACCCAGTACTTC.

This sequence joins TRBV5-1 and TRBJ1-1; 8 bases line up with TRBD1. V lost 1 base to trimming and J lost 4 bases; unmatched junction nucleotides: 3. Germline CDR1 SGHRS, CDR2 YFSETQ. CDR3 length: 14 amino acids. CDR3: CASSLNGQGTEAFF. CDR3 coding DNA: TGCGCCAGCAGCTTGAACGGACAGGGCACTGAAGCTTTCTTT.